The present T cell receptor (beta chain) was sequenced within a study of identical twins. This clonotype was seen ten or more times. What it binds is not known. Trimming cost V 6 bases and J 0 bases, with 13 bases left between them. This CDR3 region has 15 residues. Germline CDR1 and CDR2: SGHAT and FQNNGV. Whole-study findings and limits: Memory repertoires showed no such pattern, whereas abundant cord blood beta clonotypes carried fewer insertions. Models came in too low on out-of-frame TCR alpha sharing in monozygotic twins.

TCRdb independently ran MiXCR on the 5' RACE reads; one entry per CDR3 protein. Seen here are a few hundred thousand distinct CDR3 sequences, around 15% observed once, and the top ten hold 0.44%. These sequences were also reported in another study, on yellow fever vaccine responses in identical twins.

The rearrangement links TRBV11-2 to TRBJ2-3; maybe TRBD2 (6 bases). The material sequenced was CD4+ T cells sorted from blood. The source of this sequence is a woman under 30 in good health. The CDR3 DNA is TGTGCCAGCAGGACGGACTACGCTAGCACAGATACGCAGTATTTT. Translating gives CASRTDYASTDTQYF.